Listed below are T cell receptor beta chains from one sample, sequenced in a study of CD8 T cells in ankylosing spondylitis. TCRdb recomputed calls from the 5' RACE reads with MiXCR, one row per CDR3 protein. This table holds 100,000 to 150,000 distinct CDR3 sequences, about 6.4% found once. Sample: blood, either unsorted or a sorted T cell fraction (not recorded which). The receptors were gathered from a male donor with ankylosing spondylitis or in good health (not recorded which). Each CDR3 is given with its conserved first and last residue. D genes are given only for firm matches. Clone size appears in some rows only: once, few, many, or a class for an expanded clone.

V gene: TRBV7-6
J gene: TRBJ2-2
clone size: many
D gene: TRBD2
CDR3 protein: CASSAGTSGPGSTGELFF
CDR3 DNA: TGTGCCAGCAGCGCCGGGACTAGCGGGCCTGGGAGCACCGGGGAGCTGTTTTTT

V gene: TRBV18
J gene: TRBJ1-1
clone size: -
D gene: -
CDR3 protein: CASSPAPPDSNTEAFF
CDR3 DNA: TGTGCCAGCTCACCTGCTCCCCCGGACAGCAACACTGAAGCTTTCTTT

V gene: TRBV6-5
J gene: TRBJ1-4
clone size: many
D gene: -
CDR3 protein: CASSYSAPQWATNEKLFF
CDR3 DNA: TGTGCCAGCAGTTACTCGGCCCCTCAATGGGCAACTAATGAAAAACTGTTTTTT

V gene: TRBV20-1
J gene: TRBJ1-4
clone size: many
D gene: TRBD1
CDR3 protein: CSASTGDEKLFF
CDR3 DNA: TGCAGTGCTAGCACAGGGGATGAAAAACTGTTTTTT

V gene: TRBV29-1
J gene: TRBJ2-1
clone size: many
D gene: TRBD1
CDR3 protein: CSSGQGSYNEQFF
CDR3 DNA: TGCAGCTCCGGACAGGGTTCCTACAATGAGCAGTTCTTC

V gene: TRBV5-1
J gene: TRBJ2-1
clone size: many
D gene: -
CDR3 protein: CASSLYSSYNEQFF
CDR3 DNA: TGCGCCAGCAGCTTGTACAGCTCCTACAATGAGCAGTTCTTC

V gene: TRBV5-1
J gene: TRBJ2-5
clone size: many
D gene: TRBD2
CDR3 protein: CASSLTTSGLYQETQYF
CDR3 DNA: TGCGCCAGCAGCCTAACTACTAGCGGGTTGTACCAAGAGACCCAGTACTTC

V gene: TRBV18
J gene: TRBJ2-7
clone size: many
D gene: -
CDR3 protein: CASSPSYVGNEQYF
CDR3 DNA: TGTGCCAGCTCACCAAGTTATGTGGGGAACGAGCAGTACTTC

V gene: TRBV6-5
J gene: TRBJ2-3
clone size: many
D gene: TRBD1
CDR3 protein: CASSSPGQSTDTQYF
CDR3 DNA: TGTGCCAGCAGTTCCCCGGGACAGAGCACAGATACGCAGTATTTT

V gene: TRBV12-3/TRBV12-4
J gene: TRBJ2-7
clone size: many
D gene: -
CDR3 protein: CASSPGLSYEQYF
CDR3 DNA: TGTGCCAGCAGCCCGGGTCTCTCCTACGAGCAGTACTTC

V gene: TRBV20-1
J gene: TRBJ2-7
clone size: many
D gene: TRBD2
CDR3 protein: CSASVFRGTSGRGRYEQYF
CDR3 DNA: TGCAGTGCTAGTGTTTTTAGGGGGACTAGCGGGAGGGGTCGCTACGAGCAGTACTTC

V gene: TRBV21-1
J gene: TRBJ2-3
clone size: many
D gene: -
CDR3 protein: CASSKAGISSDTQYF
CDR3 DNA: TGTGCCAGCAGCAAAGCTGGGATTTCCTCAGATACGCAGTATTTT

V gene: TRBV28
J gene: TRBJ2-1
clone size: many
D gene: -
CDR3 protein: CASSLGGHNEQFF
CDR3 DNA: TGTGCCAGCAGTTTGGGGGGGCACAATGAGCAGTTCTTC

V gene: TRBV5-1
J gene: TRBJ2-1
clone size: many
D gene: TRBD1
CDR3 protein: CASDPGDRNYNEQFF
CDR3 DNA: TGCGCCAGCGACCCGGGGGACAGGAACTACAATGAGCAGTTCTTC

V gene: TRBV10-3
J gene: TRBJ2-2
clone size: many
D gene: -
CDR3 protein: CAIMDIYTGELFF
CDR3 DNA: TGTGCCATCATGGACATCTACACCGGGGAGCTGTTTTTT

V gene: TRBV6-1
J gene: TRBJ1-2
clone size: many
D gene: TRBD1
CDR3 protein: CASSTGAYGYTF
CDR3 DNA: TGTGCCAGCAGTACAGGGGCCTATGGCTACACCTTC

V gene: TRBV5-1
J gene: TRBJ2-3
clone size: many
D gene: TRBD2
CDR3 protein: CASRPGTSGDTQYF
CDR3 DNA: TGCGCCAGCAGACCCGGGACTAGCGGAGATACGCAGTATTTT

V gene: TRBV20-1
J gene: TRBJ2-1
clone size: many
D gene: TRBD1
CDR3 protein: CSASQQDRVYDEQFF
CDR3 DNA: TGCAGTGCCAGCCAACAGGACAGGGTCTACGATGAGCAGTTCTTC

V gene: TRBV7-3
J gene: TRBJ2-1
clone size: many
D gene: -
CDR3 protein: CASSTTRNEQFF
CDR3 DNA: TGTGCCAGCAGCACCACCCGCAATGAGCAGTTCTTC

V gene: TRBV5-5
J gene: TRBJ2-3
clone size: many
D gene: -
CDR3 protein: CASSGRDSGLSTDTQYF
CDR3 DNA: TGTGCCAGCAGCGGACGGGACTCTGGGCTTAGCACAGATACGCAGTATTTT

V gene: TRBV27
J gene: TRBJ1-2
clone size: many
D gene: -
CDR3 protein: CASSFVSGGGKGYTF
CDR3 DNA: TGTGCCAGCAGTTTCGTTTCGGGGGGCGGAAAAGGCTACACCTTC

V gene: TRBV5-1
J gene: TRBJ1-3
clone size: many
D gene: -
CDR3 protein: CASSLGQSLGGNTIYF
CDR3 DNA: TGCGCCAGCAGCTTGGGACAGAGTTTGGGTGGAAACACCATATATTTT

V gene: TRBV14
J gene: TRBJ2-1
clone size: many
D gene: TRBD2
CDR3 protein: CASSQTSGNNEQFF
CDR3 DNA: TGTGCCAGCAGCCAAACTAGCGGGAACAATGAGCAGTTCTTC

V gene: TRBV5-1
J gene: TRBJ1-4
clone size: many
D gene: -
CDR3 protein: CASSLEPGSNEKLFF
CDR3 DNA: TGCGCCAGCAGCTTGGAACCAGGGTCTAATGAAAAACTGTTTTTT

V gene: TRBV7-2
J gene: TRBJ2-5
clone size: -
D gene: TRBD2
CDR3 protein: CASNRRASGGPQETQYF
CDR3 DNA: TGTGCCAGCAACCGACGCGCTAGCGGGGGCCCCCAAGAGACCCAGTACTTC

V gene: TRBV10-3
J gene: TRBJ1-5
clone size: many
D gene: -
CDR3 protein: CAISQKGGDQPQHF
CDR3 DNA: TGTGCCATCTCCCAAAAGGGGGGGGATCAGCCCCAGCATTTT

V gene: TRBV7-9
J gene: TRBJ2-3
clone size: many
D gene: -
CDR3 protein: CASSWESTDTQYF
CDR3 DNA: TGTGCCAGCAGCTGGGAATCCACAGATACGCAGTATTTT

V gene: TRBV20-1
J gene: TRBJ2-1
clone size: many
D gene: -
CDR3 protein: CSAKGLGSNEQFF
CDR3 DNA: TGCAGTGCTAAGGGGCTGGGGAGCAATGAGCAGTTCTTC

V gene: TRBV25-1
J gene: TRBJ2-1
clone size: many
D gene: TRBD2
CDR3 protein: CASRPGLAGVYNEQFF
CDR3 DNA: TGTGCCAGCAGGCCAGGACTAGCGGGAGTCTACAATGAGCAGTTCTTC

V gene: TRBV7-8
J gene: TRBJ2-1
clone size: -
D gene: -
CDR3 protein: CASSPAIELGTEQFF
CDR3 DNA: TGTGCCAGCAGCCCGGCAATCGAGCTCGGAACTGAGCAGTTCTTC

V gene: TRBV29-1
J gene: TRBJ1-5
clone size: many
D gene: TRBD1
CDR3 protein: CSVTTQGAQPQHF
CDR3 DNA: TGCAGCGTAACAACACAGGGGGCCCAGCCCCAGCATTTT

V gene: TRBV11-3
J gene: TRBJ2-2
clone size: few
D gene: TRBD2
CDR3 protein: CASSSRGGFSAGELFF
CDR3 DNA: TGTGCCAGCAGCTCGCGGGGGGGCTTTTCAGCCGGGGAGCTGTTTTTT

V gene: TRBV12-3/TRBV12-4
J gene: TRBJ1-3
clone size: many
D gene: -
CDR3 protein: CASSFSGSGNTIYF
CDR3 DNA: TGTGCCAGCAGTTTCTCAGGGTCTGGAAACACCATATATTTT

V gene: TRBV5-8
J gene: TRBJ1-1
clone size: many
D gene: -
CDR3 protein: CASSLGQLIVQAFF
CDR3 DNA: TGTGCCAGCAGCTTGGGACAGCTTATAGTCCAAGCTTTCTTT

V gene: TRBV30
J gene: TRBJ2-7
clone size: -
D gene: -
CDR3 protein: CASKGGSLYEQYF
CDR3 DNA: TGTGCCTCCAAGGGTGGGAGTCTATACGAGCAGTACTTC

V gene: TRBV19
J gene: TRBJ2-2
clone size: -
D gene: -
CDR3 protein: CASSILAGELFF
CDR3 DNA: TGTGCCAGTAGTATTCTGGCCGGGGAGCTGTTTTTT

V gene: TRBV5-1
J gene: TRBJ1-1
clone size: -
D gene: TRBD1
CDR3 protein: CASSPRGPGERNTEAFF
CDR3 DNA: TGCGCCAGCAGCCCGAGGGGGCCTGGGGAGAGGAACACTGAAGCTTTCTTT

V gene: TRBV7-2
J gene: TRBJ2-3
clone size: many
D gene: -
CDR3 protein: CASSLGPVSTDTQYF
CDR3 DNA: TGTGCCAGCAGCTTAGGACCGGTGAGCACAGATACGCAGTATTTT

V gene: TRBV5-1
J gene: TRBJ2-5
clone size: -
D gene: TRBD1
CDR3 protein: CASSPGQGEKTQYF
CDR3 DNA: TGCGCCAGCAGCCCCGGACAGGGGGAAAAGACCCAGTACTTC

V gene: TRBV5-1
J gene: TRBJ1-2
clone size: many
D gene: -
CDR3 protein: CASSLLREYGYTF
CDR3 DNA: TGCGCCAGCAGCCTACTTAGGGAATATGGCTACACCTTC

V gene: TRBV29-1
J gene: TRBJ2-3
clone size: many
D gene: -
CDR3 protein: CSVLGDNTDTQYF
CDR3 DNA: TGCAGCGTACTAGGGGATAACACAGATACGCAGTATTTT

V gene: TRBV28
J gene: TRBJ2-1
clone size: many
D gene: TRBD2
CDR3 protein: CASSLAGLYNEQFF
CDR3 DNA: TGTGCCAGCAGCCTAGCGGGACTCTACAATGAGCAGTTCTTC

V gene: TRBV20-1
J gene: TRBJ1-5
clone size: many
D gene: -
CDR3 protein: CSAREAARNQPQHF
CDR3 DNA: TGCAGTGCTAGAGAGGCCGCCCGGAATCAGCCCCAGCATTTT

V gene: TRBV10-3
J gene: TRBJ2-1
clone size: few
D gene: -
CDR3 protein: CAISESARGPSYNEQFF
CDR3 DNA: TGTGCCATCAGTGAGTCTGCCCGGGGCCCGTCCTACAATGAGCAGTTCTTC

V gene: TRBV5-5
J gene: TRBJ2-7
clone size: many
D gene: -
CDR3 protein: CASSLFGLGTYEQYF
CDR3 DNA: TGTGCCAGCAGCTTGTTCGGGCTCGGGACCTACGAGCAGTACTTC

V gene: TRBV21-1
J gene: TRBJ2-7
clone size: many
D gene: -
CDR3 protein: CASSKGPRAYEQYF
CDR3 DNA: TGTGCCAGCAGCAAAGGCCCGAGGGCCTACGAGCAGTACTTC

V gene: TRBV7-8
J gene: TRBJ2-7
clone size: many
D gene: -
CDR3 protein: CASSLAMSEQYF
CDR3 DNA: TGTGCCAGCAGCTTAGCGATGAGCGAGCAGTACTTC